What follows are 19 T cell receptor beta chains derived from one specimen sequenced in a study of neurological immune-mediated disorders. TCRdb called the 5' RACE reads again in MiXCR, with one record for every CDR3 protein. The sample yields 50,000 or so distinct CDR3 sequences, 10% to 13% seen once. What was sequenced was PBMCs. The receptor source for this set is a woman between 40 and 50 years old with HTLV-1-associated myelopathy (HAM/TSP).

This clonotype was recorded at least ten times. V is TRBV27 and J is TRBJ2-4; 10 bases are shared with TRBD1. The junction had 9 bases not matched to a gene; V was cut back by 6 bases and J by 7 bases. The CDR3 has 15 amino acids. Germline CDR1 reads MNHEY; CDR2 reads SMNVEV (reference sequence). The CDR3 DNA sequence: TGTGCCAGCAGGGAGTTCGGGACAGGGGAGAACATTCAGTACTTC. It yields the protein CASREFGTGENIQYF.

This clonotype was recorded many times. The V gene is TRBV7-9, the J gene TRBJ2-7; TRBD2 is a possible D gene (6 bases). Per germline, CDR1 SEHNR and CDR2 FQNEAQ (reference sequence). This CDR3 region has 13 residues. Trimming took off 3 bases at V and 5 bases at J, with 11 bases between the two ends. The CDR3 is CASSFAGIHEQYF. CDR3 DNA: TGTGCCAGCAGCTTCGCGGGGATCCACGAGCAGTACTTC.

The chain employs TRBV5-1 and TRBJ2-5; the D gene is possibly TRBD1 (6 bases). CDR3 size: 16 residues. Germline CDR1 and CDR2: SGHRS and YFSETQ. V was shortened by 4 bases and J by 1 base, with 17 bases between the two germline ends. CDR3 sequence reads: CASSQTLQGFQETQYF. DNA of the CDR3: TGCGCCAGCAGCCAAACCTTACAGGGCTTCCAAGAGACCCAGTACTTC.

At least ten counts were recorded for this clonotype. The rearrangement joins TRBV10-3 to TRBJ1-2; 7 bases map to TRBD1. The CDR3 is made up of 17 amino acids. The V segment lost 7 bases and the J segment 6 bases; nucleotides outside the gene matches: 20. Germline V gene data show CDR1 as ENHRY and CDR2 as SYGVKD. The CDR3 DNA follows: TGTGCCATCAATCTAAGTGGGGACAGACGAAAAGATCATGGCTACACCTTC. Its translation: CAINLSGDRRKDHGYTF.

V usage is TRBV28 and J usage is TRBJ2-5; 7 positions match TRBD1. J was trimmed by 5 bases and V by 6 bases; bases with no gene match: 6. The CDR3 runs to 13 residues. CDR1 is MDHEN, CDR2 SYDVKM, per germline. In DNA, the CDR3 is TGTGCCAGCAGCAACAGGGGCATGGAGACCCAGTACTTC. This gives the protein CASSNRGMETQYF.

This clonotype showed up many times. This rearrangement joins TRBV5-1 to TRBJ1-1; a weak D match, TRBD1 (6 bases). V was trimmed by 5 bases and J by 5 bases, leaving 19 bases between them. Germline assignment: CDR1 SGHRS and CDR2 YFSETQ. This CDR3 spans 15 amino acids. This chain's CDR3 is CASRPTTGIGTEAFF. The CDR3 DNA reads TGCGCCAGCAGACCTACTACAGGGATTGGGACTGAAGCTTTCTTT.

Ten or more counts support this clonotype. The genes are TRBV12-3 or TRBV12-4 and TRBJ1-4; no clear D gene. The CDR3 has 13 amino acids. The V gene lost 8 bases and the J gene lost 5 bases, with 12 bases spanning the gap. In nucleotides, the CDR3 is TGTGCCAGCGCCGGCGAACGAAATGAAAAACTGTTTTTT. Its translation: CASAGERNEKLFF.

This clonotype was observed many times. The CDR3, as DNA: TGTGCCAGCAGTGAGGCTACAGGGACCGGGGAGCTGTTTTTT. Translated: CASSEATGTGELFF. This sequence joins TRBV25-1 and TRBJ2-2; D is possibly TRBD1 (6 bases). The CDR3 covers 14 residues. CDR1 and CDR2 (germline): MGHDK, SYGVNS. Trimming shortened V by 3 bases and J by 5 bases, and 10 bases separated the two germline ends.

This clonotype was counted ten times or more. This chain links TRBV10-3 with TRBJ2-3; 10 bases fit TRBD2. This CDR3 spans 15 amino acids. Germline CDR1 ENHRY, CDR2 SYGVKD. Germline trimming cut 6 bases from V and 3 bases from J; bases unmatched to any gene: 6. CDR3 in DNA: TGTGCCATCAGACCTAGCGGGGGCGCAACAGATACGCAGTATTTT. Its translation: CAIRPSGGATDTQYF.

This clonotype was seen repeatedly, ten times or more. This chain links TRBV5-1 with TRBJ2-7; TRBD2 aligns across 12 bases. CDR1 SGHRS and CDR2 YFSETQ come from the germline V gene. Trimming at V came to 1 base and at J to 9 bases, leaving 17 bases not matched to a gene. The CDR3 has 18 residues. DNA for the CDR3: TGCGCCAGCAGCTTGACTTGGACTAGCGGGAATTCCTACGAGCGGCAGTACTTC. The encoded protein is CASSLTWTSGNSYERQYF.

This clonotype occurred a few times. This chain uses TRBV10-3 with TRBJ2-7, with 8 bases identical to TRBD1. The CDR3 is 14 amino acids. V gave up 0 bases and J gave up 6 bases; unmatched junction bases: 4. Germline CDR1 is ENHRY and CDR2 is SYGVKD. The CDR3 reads CAISESQGAGEQYF. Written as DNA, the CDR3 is TGTGCCATCAGTGAGTCTCAGGGGGCGGGCGAGCAGTACTTC.

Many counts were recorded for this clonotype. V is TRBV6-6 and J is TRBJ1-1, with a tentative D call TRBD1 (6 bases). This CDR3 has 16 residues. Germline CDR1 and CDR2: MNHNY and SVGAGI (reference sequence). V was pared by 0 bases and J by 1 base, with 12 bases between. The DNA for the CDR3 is TGTGCCAGCAGTTACTCGATGACAGGTGGGAACACTGAAGCTTTCTTT. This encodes CASSYSMTGGNTEAFF.

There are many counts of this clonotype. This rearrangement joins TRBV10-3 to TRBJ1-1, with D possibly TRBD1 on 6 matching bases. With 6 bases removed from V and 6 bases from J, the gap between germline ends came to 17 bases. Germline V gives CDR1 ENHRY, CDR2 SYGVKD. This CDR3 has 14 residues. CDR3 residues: CAISVGQLRSEAFF. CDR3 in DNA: TGTGCCATCAGCGTAGGACAGCTGAGGTCTGAAGCTTTCTTT.

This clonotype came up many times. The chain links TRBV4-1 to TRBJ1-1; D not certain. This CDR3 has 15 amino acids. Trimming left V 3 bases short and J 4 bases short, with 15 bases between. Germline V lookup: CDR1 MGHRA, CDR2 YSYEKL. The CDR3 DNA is TGCGCCAGCAGCCACCCTGAAGGGAGAGGCACTGAAGCTTTCTTT. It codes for CASSHPEGRGTEAFF.

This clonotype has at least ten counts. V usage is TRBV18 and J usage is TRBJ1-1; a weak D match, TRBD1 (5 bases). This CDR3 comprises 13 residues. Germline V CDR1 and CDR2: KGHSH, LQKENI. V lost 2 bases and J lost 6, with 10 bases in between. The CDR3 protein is CASSPVGDAEAFF. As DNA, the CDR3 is TGTGCCAGCTCACCAGTGGGGGATGCTGAAGCTTTCTTT.

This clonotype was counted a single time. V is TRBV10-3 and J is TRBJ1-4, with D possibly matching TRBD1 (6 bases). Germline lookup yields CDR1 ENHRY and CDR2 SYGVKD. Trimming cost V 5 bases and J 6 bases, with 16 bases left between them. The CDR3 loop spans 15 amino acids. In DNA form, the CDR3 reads TGTGCCATCAGTTCCCTCTGGGGGCAGGATGAAAAACTGTTTTTT. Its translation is CAISSLWGQDEKLFF.

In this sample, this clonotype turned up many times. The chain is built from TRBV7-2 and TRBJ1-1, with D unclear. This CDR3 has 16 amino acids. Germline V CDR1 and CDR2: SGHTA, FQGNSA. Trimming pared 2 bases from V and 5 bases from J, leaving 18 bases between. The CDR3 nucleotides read TGTGCCAGCAGCTTAAAGGGTCTCGGAAGGGTAACTGAAGCTTTCTTT. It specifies CASSLKGLGRVTEAFF.

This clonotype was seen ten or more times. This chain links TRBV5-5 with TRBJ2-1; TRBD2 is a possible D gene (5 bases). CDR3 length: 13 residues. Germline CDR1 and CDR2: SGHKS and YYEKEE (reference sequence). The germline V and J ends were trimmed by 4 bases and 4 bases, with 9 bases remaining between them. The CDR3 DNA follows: TGTGCCAGCAGCAGAGGGATTTACAATGAGCAGTTCTTC. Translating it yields CASSRGIYNEQFF.

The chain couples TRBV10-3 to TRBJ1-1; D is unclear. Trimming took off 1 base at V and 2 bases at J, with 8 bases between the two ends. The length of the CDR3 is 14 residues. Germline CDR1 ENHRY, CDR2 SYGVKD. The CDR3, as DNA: TGTGCCATCAGTGAGTGGAGCGGAAACACTGAAGCTTTCTTT. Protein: CAISEWSGNTEAFF.